Shown below are 24 T cell receptor beta chains from a single sample sequenced in a study of T cell repertoires in cytomegalovirus infection. TCRdb recomputed calls from the reads with MiXCR, one row per CDR3 protein. Here the sample spans around 430,000 distinct CDR3 sequences, under 45% being singletons. The antigens of these receptors remain unknown. The sequenced sample was cultured PBMCs, obtained from culture after CMV antigen stimulation. The origin of the receptors is a human donor in good health (CMV status not recorded). Some clones in this sample may be carry-over from other donors' samples.

The chain recombines TRBV12-3 or TRBV12-4 with TRBJ1-5; TRBD1 matches at 8 bases. The length of the CDR3 is 17 residues. V gave up 5 bases and J gave up 1 base; unmatched junction bases: 10. This CDR3 is CASSLRQGRTSNQPQHF. The CDR3 bases are TGTGCCAGCAGTCTCCGACAGGGGAGGACGAGCAATCAGCCCCAGCATTTT.

V and J are TRBV4-1 and TRBJ1-1; perhaps TRBD1 as D (5 bases). Germline-derived CDR1 and CDR2 are MGHRA and YSYEKL. This CDR3 is built from 14 residues. Trimming pared 1 base from V and 6 bases from J, leaving 12 bases between. CDR3 coding DNA: TGCGCCAGCAGCCAAGCCCGGGGGTCCGCTGAAGCTTTCTTT. Protein product: CASSQARGSAEAFF.

The table lists this clonotype with a few counts. The chain joins TRBV4-3 to TRBJ2-2; TRBD1 aligns across 8 bases. From germline, CDR1 is LGHNA and CDR2 YSLEER. The CDR3 is made up of 18 amino acids. Losses at the gene ends were 0 bases for V and 4 bases for J; bases not matched to a gene: 10. The CDR3 DNA reads as TGCGCCAGCAGCCAAGATCCAGGGACAGGAACGGGCACCGGGGAGCTGTTTTTT. Translated: CASSQDPGTGTGTGELFF.

The rearrangement links TRBV12-3 or TRBV12-4 to TRBJ2-5; 9 nucleotides match TRBD1. The V segment lost 1 base and the J segment 2 bases; nucleotides outside the gene matches: 5. This CDR3 has 16 residues. CDR3 sequence (DNA): TGTGCCAGCAGTTTAGTGGGGACAGGGTGGCAAGAGACCCAGTACTTC. Protein sequence: CASSLVGTGWQETQYF.

The rearrangement joins TRBV7-2 to TRBJ2-5, with D uncertain. Germline CDR1 and CDR2: SGHTA and FQGNSA. V was shortened by 1 base and J by 14 bases, with 14 bases between the two germline ends. CDR3 length: 12 residues. The CDR3 here is CASSLGYSSFYF. Written as DNA, the CDR3 is TGTGCCAGCAGCTTAGGGTACAGTTCATTTTACTTC.

V and J are TRBV7-2 and TRBJ2-7; 9 positions agree with TRBD2. The CDR3 runs to 15 residues. Trimming cost V 5 bases and J 4 bases; bases outside gene matches: 9. CDR1 and CDR2 (germline): SGHTA, FQGNSA. This chain's CDR3 is CASSTRLADLYEQYF. In DNA form, the CDR3 reads TGTGCCAGCAGCACCCGACTAGCGGACCTTTACGAGCAGTACTTC.

This chain joins TRBV20-1 and TRBJ1-3, with D unclear. The CDR3 loop spans 11 amino acids. The germline CDR1 and CDR2 sequences are DFQATT and SNEGSKA (reference sequence). V gave up 5 bases and J gave up 4 bases, with 6 bases separating them. For the CDR3, the DNA is TGCAGTGCTTGGGAGGGAAACACCATATATTTT. Protein product: CSAWEGNTIYF.

This clonotype appeared a few times. The chain uses TRBV7-2 and TRBJ2-5, with D possibly being TRBD1 or TRBD2 (5 bases each). This CDR3 spans 15 amino acids. Germline V gene sequence: CDR1 SGHTA, CDR2 FQGNSA. V gave up 5 bases and J gave up 3 bases, with 16 bases separating them. This chain's CDR3 is CASSGSGRLKETQYF. CDR3 coding DNA: TGTGCCAGCAGCGGATCGGGACGCCTTAAAGAGACCCAGTACTTC.

This clonotype was seen a handful of times. The V gene is TRBV7-2, the J gene TRBJ2-1; a possible D gene is TRBD1 (5 bases). The V gene lost 3 bases and the J gene lost 0 bases, with 12 bases spanning the gap. This CDR3 has 16 residues. Germline lookup yields CDR1 SGHTA and CDR2 FQGNSA. The CDR3 loop is CASSFQGKGSYNEQFF. In DNA form, the CDR3 reads TGTGCCAGCAGCTTCCAGGGAAAGGGCTCCTACAATGAGCAGTTCTTC.

The gene calls are TRBV10-3 and TRBJ1-6, with 8 bases lining up with TRBD1. The CDR3 sequence is 14 residues long. V dropped 2 bases and J dropped 7; count of bases not matched to a gene: 1. CDR1 is ENHRY and CDR2 is SYGVKD in the germline V gene. The CDR3 region is CAISERTGNSPLHF. Here the CDR3 DNA reads TGTGCCATCAGTGAGCGGACAGGGAATTCACCCCTCCACTTT.

Notes on this clonotype: Since a much larger clone is just one base distant, this may be a read error. The CDR3 DNA reads TGTGCCAGAACCGTACTAGAGGGGGCAGGGCAGCCCCAGCATTTT. This encodes CARTVLEGAGQPQHF. The chain carries TRBV12-3 or TRBV12-4 and TRBJ1-5; TRBD1 matches at 7 bases. The CDR3 is made up of 15 amino acids. V was clipped by 9 bases and J by 7 bases; unmatched bases: 15.

J is TRBJ2-3 and V is TRBV7-9; D uncertain. Germline loops: CDR1 SEHNR, CDR2 FQNEAQ (reference sequence). The V gene lost 1 base and the J gene lost 6 bases, with 8 bases spanning the gap. The CDR3 length is 13 residues. The CDR3 DNA is TGTGCCAGCAGCTTAGGCCGATACGATACGCAGTATTTT. Translation: CASSLGRYDTQYF.

V gene TRBV11-2 combines with J gene TRBJ2-1, with TRBD2 matching 11 bases. CDR1 SGHAT and CDR2 FQNNGV come from the germline V gene. This CDR3 has 19 amino acids. J lost 4 bases, V lost 5 bases, and 16 bases had no gene match. The DNA for the CDR3 is TGTGCCAGCAGCCGAGGGCGGGTGCTAGCGGGGGGAGCATACAATGAGCAGTTCTTC. It yields the protein CASSRGRVLAGGAYNEQFF.

This clonotype was detected a few times. The rearrangement joins TRBV7-9 to TRBJ2-5, with D perhaps being TRBD1 or TRBD2 (5 bases each). CDR1 SEHNR and CDR2 FQNEAQ come from the germline V gene (reference sequence). This CDR3 has 14 residues. The V and J ends lost 2 bases and 4 bases respectively, with 11 bases between them. CDR3 amino acids: CASSLLGVGETQYF. Written as DNA, the CDR3 is TGTGCCAGCAGCTTATTGGGGGTCGGAGAGACCCAGTACTTC.

The chain has TRBV7-2 and TRBJ1-2, with D unresolved. This CDR3 has 13 residues. The V gene lost 1 base and the J gene lost 1 base, with 4 bases spanning the gap. Germline V gene sequence: CDR1 SGHTA, CDR2 FQGNSA. CDR3 nucleotide sequence: TGTGCCAGCAGCTTAGGCAATAACTATGGCTACACCTTC. Its translation: CASSLGNNYGYTF. The entire variable domain, with the rest obtained from reference TRBV7-2 and TRBJ1-2, is as follows: GAGVSQSPSNKVTEKGKDVELRCDPISGHTALYWYRQSLGQGLEFLIYFQGNSAPDKSGLPSDRFSAERTGGSVSTLTIQRTQQEDSAVYLCASSLGNNYGYTFGSGTRLTVV.

This clonotype has just a few counts. The chain joins TRBV20-1 to TRBJ2-7, with D perhaps TRBD2 (7 bases). CDR3 length: 15 residues. Germline-derived CDR1 and CDR2 are DFQATT and SNEGSKA (reference sequence). The V and J ends lost 0 bases and 6 bases respectively, with 18 bases between them. The CDR3 DNA sequence: TGCAGTGCTAGAGATCTCAGGGCGGGGGCCTCCGAGCAGTACTTC. Its translation is CSARDLRAGASEQYF.

This clonotype has a handful of counts. V and J are TRBV25-1 and TRBJ1-5, with no clear D. With 6 bases removed from V and 2 bases from J, the gap between germline ends came to 14 bases. CDR3 length: 15 amino acids. Germline CDR1 is MGHDK and CDR2 is SYGVNS. CDR3 nucleotide sequence: TGTGCCAGCAGACTCGGGGTTGAGGGCAATCAGCCCCAGCATTTT. Its translation: CASRLGVEGNQPQHF.

The sample holds a few counts of this clonotype. The gene calls are TRBV6-1 and TRBJ1-1; D call uncertain. Germline CDR1 reads MNHNS; CDR2 reads SASEGT. Between the trimmed V and J ends, which lost 5 bases and 1 base, there was a span of 11 bases. CDR3 length: 14 amino acids. The CDR3 DNA follows: TGTGCCAGCAGTAATGTCCAAAAGAACACTGAAGCTTTCTTT. Encoded protein: CASSNVQKNTEAFF.

CDR3 region: CASSKTGTIQETQYF. CDR3 in DNA: TGTGCCAGCAGTAAAACCGGGACTATCCAAGAGACCCAGTACTTC. The genes are TRBV12-3 or TRBV12-4 and TRBJ2-5; the match to TRBD2 covers 7 bases. CDR3 length: 15 residues. Trimming at V came to 5 bases and at J to 1 base, leaving 7 bases not matched to a gene.

V gene TRBV27 combines with J gene TRBJ2-4; tentative D call: TRBD1 (5 bases). Germline lookup yields CDR1 MNHEY and CDR2 SMNVEV (reference sequence). The CDR3 runs to 13 residues. Deletions cut 3 bases from V and 6 bases from J, with 9 bases between. CDR3 sequence (DNA): TGTGCCAGCAGTTTGGCTGGGGCAAACATTCAGTACTTC. Amino acids: CASSLAGANIQYF.

This clonotype was counted a few times. The chain uses TRBV7-2 and TRBJ2-7, with TRBD2 matching over 9 bases. The V gene's germline CDR1 is SGHTA and CDR2 FQGNSA. Trimming took 3 bases from V and 0 from J; bases not matched to a gene: 3. CDR3 size: 15 residues. The CDR3 spells CASSLGLASSYEQYF. The CDR3, as DNA: TGTGCCAGCAGCTTGGGACTAGCCTCCTCCTACGAGCAGTACTTC.

The chain is built from TRBV6-6 and TRBJ2-2, with 9 bases that match TRBD1. The CDR3 is 14 amino acids. CDR1 and CDR2 (germline): MNHNY, SVGAGI (reference sequence). V gave up 6 bases and J gave up 6 bases; unmatched junction bases: 5. The CDR3 coding sequence is TGTGCCAGCAGGGGACAGGGATCGGCCGGGGAGCTGTTTTTT. Residues: CASRGQGSAGELFF.

In this sample, this clonotype turned up a few times. The V call is TRBV6-1, the J call TRBJ2-7; TRBD2 agrees at 8 bases. V lost 0 bases, J lost 2 bases, and 3 bases stayed unmatched. Germline CDR1 and CDR2: MNHNS and SASEGT. The CDR3 is 15 residues long. This CDR3 is CASSEAIAGTYEQYF. CDR3 bases: TGTGCCAGCAGTGAAGCGATAGCGGGGACCTACGAGCAGTACTTC.

This clonotype was seen many times. The V and J genes are TRBV12-3 or TRBV12-4 and TRBJ1-3, with D perhaps TRBD1 (6 bases). The CDR3 totals 15 residues. V shed 5 bases and J shed 3 bases, with 14 bases lying between them. The CDR3 spells CASSRYRDLGNTIYF. The DNA of the CDR3 is TGTGCCAGCAGTAGATACAGGGATCTTGGAAACACCATATATTTT.